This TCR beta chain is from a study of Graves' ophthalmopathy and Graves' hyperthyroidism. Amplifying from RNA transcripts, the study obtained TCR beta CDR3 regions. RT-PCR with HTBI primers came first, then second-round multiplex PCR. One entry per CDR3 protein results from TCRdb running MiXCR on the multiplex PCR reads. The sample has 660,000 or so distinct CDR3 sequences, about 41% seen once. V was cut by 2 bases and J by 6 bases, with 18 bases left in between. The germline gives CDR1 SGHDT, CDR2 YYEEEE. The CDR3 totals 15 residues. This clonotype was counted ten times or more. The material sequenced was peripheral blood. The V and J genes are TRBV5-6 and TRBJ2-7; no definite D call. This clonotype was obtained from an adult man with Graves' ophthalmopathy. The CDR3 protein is CASSFSWKTRAEQYF. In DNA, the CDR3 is TGTGCCAGCAGCTTTTCGTGGAAGACCCGGGCCGAGCAGTACTTC.